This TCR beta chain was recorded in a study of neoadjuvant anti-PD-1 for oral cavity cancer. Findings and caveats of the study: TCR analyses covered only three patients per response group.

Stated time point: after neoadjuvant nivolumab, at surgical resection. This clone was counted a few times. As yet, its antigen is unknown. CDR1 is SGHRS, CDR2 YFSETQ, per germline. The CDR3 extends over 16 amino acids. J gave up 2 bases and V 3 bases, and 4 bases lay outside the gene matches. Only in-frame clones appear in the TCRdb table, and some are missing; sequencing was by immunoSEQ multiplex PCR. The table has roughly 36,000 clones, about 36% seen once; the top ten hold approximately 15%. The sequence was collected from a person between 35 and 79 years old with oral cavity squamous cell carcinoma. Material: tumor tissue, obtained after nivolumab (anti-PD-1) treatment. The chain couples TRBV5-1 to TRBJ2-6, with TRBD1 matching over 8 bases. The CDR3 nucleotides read TGCGCCAGCAGCTCAGGGGGCGCAGCTGGGGCCAACGTCCTGACTTTC. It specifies CASSSGGAAGANVLTF.